Below, 20 T cell receptor beta chains from the same sample are listed, as sequenced in a study of a mutant IDH1 vaccine in newly diagnosed glioma. Method: immunoSEQ multiplex PCR; TCRdb's copy keeps in-frame clones and lacks some. This table has over 50,000 clones, about three quarters appearing once. Time point described: week 47, end of study. A single vaccine dose contained 300 ug of mutant IDH1 20-mer peptide, and topical imiquimod was used with it. For these TCRs, the target antigens are not known. Sequences were derived from PBMCs, sampled from a glioma patient whose treatment included an IDH1 peptide vaccine. The origin of the receptors is a woman aged 40-49 years with glioma. Some clones in this sample may be carry-over from other donors' samples.

V is TRBV5-8 and J is TRBJ1-1, with D perhaps matching TRBD1 (5 bases). Germline-derived CDR1 and CDR2 are SGHTS and YDEGEE. Deletions cut 3 bases from V and 5 bases from J, with 14 bases between. The CDR3 contains 14 residues. CDR3 nucleotide sequence: TGTGCCAGCAGCTCTCCAGGGAGAGAGACTGAAGCTTTCTTT. It yields the protein CASSSPGRETEAFF.

The chain uses TRBV27 and TRBJ2-7; unclear D gene. The ends were cut back, 2 bases at V and 0 bases at J, with 11 bases in the middle. Germline values: CDR1 MNHEY, CDR2 SMNVEV (reference sequence). CDR3 length equals 15 residues. The CDR3 bases are TGTGCCAGCAGTTTAGGCAGGCCGTACTCCTACGAGCAGTACTTC. This codes for CASSLGRPYSYEQYF.

The chain carries TRBV15 and TRBJ2-7; D remains unclear. Germline V gene lookup returns CDR1 LNHNV and CDR2 YYDKDF (reference sequence). V was pared by 0 bases and J by 6 bases, with 6 bases between. This CDR3 is 12 amino acids long. CDR3 region: CATSRDYSEQYF. DNA of the CDR3: TGTGCCACCAGCAGAGATTATTCCGAGCAGTACTTC. Looking up the rest from reference TRBV15 and TRBJ2-7 gives the full variable domain: DAMVIQNPRYQVTQFGKPVTLSCSQTLNHNVMYWYQQKSSQAPKLLFHYYDKDFNNEADTPDNFQSRRPNTSFCFLDIRSPGLGDTAMYLCATSRDYSEQYFGPGTRLTVT.

This clone occurred once. J is TRBJ2-1 and V is TRBV9; D tentatively reads TRBD1 or TRBD2 (7 bases each). The CDR3 length is 18 residues. Deletions cut 3 bases from V and 7 bases from J, with 26 bases between. CDR1 SGDLS and CDR2 YYNGEE come from the germline V gene. CDR3 residues: CASSAQGGGGGGWNEQFF. CDR3 sequence (DNA): TGTGCCAGCAGCGCCCAGGGGGGCGGGGGAGGGGGCTGGAATGAGCAGTTCTTC.

This clone occurred a few times. The CDR3 region is CAWRTGVSYTF. The DNA for the CDR3 is TGTGCCTGGAGGACGGGTGTGAGCTACACCTTC. J is TRBJ1-2 and V is TRBV30; D is uncertain. From germline, CDR1 is GTSNPN and CDR2 SVGIG (reference sequence). This CDR3 is built from 11 residues. Trimming removed 3 bases at V and 9 bases at J, with 11 bases between.

The chain combines TRBV7-2 with TRBJ2-5, with a tentative D call TRBD2 (6 bases). The J call may be in error: the DNA end matches TRBJ2-7 better. The CDR3 has 12 amino acids. Germline V CDR1 and CDR2: SGHTA, FQGNSA. Here the CDR3 reads CASSRDLYEQYF. For the CDR3, the DNA is TGTGCCAGCAGCAGGGACTTGTACGAGCAGTACTTC.

V gene TRBV27 combines with J gene TRBJ1-2; D might be TRBD1 (6 bases). The length of the CDR3 is 15 residues. V was pared by 0 bases and J by 7 bases, with 15 bases between. Germline V gene sequence: CDR1 MNHEY, CDR2 SMNVEV (reference sequence). CDR3 protein: CASSLSVGAHGGYTF. CDR3 in DNA: TGTGCCAGCAGTTTATCGGTGGGGGCGCACGGTGGCTACACCTTC.

The chain recombines TRBV11-2 with TRBJ1-6, with 12 bases that match TRBD1. The CDR3 sequence is 15 residues long. J gave up 10 bases and V 4 bases, and 5 bases lay outside the gene matches. Germline V gene lookup returns CDR1 SGHAT and CDR2 FQNNGV. CDR3: CASSSLGTGGSPLHF. CDR3 coding DNA: TGTGCCAGCAGCTCCCTCGGGACAGGGGGCTCACCCCTCCACTTT.

V gene TRBV9 combines with J gene TRBJ2-3; D remains ambiguous. CDR3 length: 15 amino acids. V lost 0 bases, J lost 0 bases, and 8 bases lay in between. CDR1 and CDR2 from the germline V gene are SGDLS and YYNGEE. In DNA, the CDR3 is TGTGCCAGCAGCGTAGGAGGCTACAGCACAGATACGCAGTATTTT. Protein product: CASSVGGYSTDTQYF.

This sequence joins TRBV27 and TRBJ2-7; D remains unclear. The CDR3 runs to 14 residues. Between the trimmed V and J ends, which lost 4 bases and 0 bases, there was a span of 10 bases. Germline CDR1 MNHEY, CDR2 SMNVEV (reference sequence). CDR3 nucleotides: TGTGCCAGCAGTTACCGCGGCAGCTCCTACGAGCAGTACTTC. Protein product: CASSYRGSSYEQYF.

The chain joins TRBV6-1 to TRBJ2-2; 8 positions match TRBD2. V dropped 1 base and J dropped 5; count of bases not matched to a gene: 3. CDR3 length: 15 residues. Germline V gene data show CDR1 as MNHNS and CDR2 as SASEGT. CDR3 residues: CASSEDGGGTGELFF. The DNA for the CDR3 is TGTGCCAGCAGTGAAGATGGCGGGGGGACCGGGGAGCTGTTTTTT.

This chain joins TRBV27 and TRBJ1-1; tentative D call: TRBD1 (6 bases). CDR1 and CDR2 (germline): MNHEY, SMNVEV (reference sequence). This CDR3 spans 14 amino acids. V lost 6 bases, J lost 4 bases, and 15 bases lay in between. This chain's CDR3 is CASRATGTGTEAFF. The CDR3 bases are TGTGCCAGCAGGGCGACAGGTACGGGCACTGAAGCTTTCTTT.

The rearrangement uses TRBV9 and TRBJ1-2, with TRBD1 matching over 7 bases. V lost 3 bases, J lost 3 bases, and 8 bases stayed unmatched. CDR3 length: 15 amino acids. Per the germline V gene, CDR1 is SGDLS and CDR2 is YYNGEE. CDR3 sequence: CASSASWDRDYGYTF. CDR3 sequence (DNA): TGTGCCAGCAGCGCCTCTTGGGACAGAGACTATGGCTACACCTTC.

In its sample, this clone was seen a few times. The chain recombines TRBV6-6 with TRBJ2-7, with a weak D call TRBD2 (6 bases). V dropped 7 bases and J dropped 1 base, with 14 bases sitting between them. CDR1 MNHNY and CDR2 SVGAGI come from the germline V gene (reference sequence). This CDR3 region has 14 residues. The CDR3 loop reads CASISAGPSYEQYF. The CDR3 bases are TGTGCCAGCATCTCCGCGGGGCCTTCCTACGAGCAGTACTTC.

This chain uses TRBV10-1 with TRBJ2-3, with 8 positions matching TRBD2. The V and J ends lost 3 bases and 0 bases, in that order; junction bases with no gene match: 2. Looked up from germline, CDR1 is WNHNN and CDR2 is SYGVQD (reference sequence). This CDR3 has 15 residues. CDR3 DNA sequence: TGCGCCAGCAGTGATGCGGGGGGCAGCACAGATACGCAGTATTTT. Residues: CASSDAGGSTDTQYF.

This clone appeared a single time. The gene calls are TRBV9 and TRBJ2-7; D gene ambiguous. The CDR3 runs to 12 residues. Germline lookup yields CDR1 SGDLS and CDR2 YYNGEE. V shed 0 bases and J shed 5 bases, with 6 bases lying between them. DNA for the CDR3: TGTGCCAGCAGCGTAGTGGATCACGAGCAGTACTTC. Translation gives CASSVVDHEQYF.

V gene TRBV9 combines with J gene TRBJ1-6, with unresolved D. V was trimmed by 4 bases and J by 0 bases, leaving 14 bases between them. CDR1 and CDR2 (germline): SGDLS, YYNGEE. CDR3 length: 17 amino acids. CDR3 coding DNA: TGTGCCAGCAGCCCCTTGTTTGACAACTCCTATAATTCACCCCTCCACTTT. Translated: CASSPLFDNSYNSPLHF.

The chain joins TRBV11-3 to TRBJ2-3; 8 bases align to TRBD2. V shed 4 bases and J 1 base; nucleotides not matched to a gene: 1. The germline gives CDR1 SGHNT, CDR2 YENEEA. The CDR3 has 14 residues. CDR3 residues: CASSSGGGTDTQYF. CDR3 bases: TGTGCCAGCAGCTCGGGGGGGGGCACAGATACGCAGTATTTT.

J is TRBJ2-3 and V is TRBV4-1, with D maybe TRBD2 (5 bases). Germline-derived CDR1 and CDR2 are MGHRA and YSYEKL. The CDR3 covers 15 residues. V was cut by 4 bases and J by 0 bases, with 11 bases left in between. Here the CDR3 reads CASSPAARSTDTQYF. DNA of the CDR3: TGCGCCAGCAGCCCAGCGGCTCGGAGCACAGATACGCAGTATTTT.

For the CDR3, the DNA is TGTGCTAGTGGCCCTCCGGGACATTACCAAGAGACCCAGTACTTC. Protein sequence: CASGPPGHYQETQYF. This chain connects TRBV12-5 to TRBJ2-5; D may be TRBD1 (6 bases). The CDR3 runs to 15 residues. In germline, CDR1 is LGHNT, CDR2 FRNRAP. V lost 6 bases and J lost 0, with 14 bases in between.